This entry describes one T cell receptor (beta chain). It has no known antigen specificity. No much larger clone exists at a distance of one base, and base qualities are not known. The CDR3 regions of human TCRbeta chains were subjected to immunosequencing. For the original study's pipeline: TCRs in the repertoires were matched against a reference library of SARS-CoV-2-specific TCRs that had been generated with the MIRA antigen-specificity platform. Breadth meant the fraction of unique TCRs that were SARS-CoV-2-associated, whereas depth meant the fraction of total T cells that were SARS-CoV-2-associated. Using the MIRA data, each spike-specific TCR was assigned both to the spike region to which the TCR was reactive and to a CD4 or CD8 class. Log10-transformed breadth and depth values were compared by one-way ANOVA with Sidak's multiple comparisons tests. TCRdb retrieved this table from immuneACCESS and kept in-frame rearrangements only. Not all clones are present; in checked studies, unresolved V genes account for under half, and no reason is known for the remainder. V, J and clone size are those of that table, while D and trimming were read from the DNA. Recorded for this sample are approximately 110,000 clones; 82% of them occurred a single time. In total, the top ten clones hold about 5% of the sample.

This entry comes from a study of T cell responses to AZD1222 COVID-19 vaccine (dated by TCRdb to 2020 to 2023). About the full investigation: Because spike-specific TCR depth and breadth did not differ between the two schedules, AZD1222 recipients who got a second dose at roughly 4 weeks were pooled with those who got a second dose at roughly 12 weeks. A total of 233 trial participants underwent TCR sequencing, of whom 200 to 220 had received two doses of AZD1222 and some 26 had received two doses of the MenACWY control vaccine. Trial participants were enrolled into age subgroups of 18-55, 56-69 and 70-plus years, which contained 148, 28 and 57 TCR-sequenced participants, respectively.

In the paper's terms, the time point label means: baseline before first vaccination. Vaccinee samples were obtained from the UK trials COV001 and COV002, which included a single-blind randomized controlled phase 2/3 trial of AZD1222 (ChAdOx1 nCoV-19) in healthy adults. Trial participant PBMC samples were collected at day 0 and day 28 after the second dose for TCRbeta chain sequencing. The CDR3 runs 16 residues from the cysteine to the phenylalanine. Just CDR3 DNA is preserved here, 48 bases in frame from base 1. Cut back by 0 bases and 8 bases, the V and J ends lie 20 bases apart. From the germline V gene, CDR1 is SGDLS and CDR2 is YYNGEE. On the study overall, not on this receptor specifically: Spike-specific TCR breadth and depth rose significantly after two AZD1222 doses compared with day 0 and with MenACWY recipients. CD4 TCRs associated with the vaccine covered the entire spike protein, and the dominant responses were in regions 160-218 and 743-854. Only five or six AZD1222 recipients were SARS-CoV-2 seropositive at baseline, limiting conclusions about previously exposed vaccinees. The 56-69-year group was small, and its depth increase did not reach significance, likely because of low power. Nearly half of unique spike-specific TCRs reportedly recognized epitopes outside regions mutated in the B.1.351 and B.1.1.7 variants. Most participants were white British and females outnumbered males, and the authors suggested that clonal diversity may have been underestimated. Because no day 14 peak-response samples were available, repertoires were characterized only after the peak T cell response.

This material consisted of peripheral blood, taken on day 0 of AZD1222 vaccination. The receptor comes from an adult in good health. This chain joins TRBV9 to TRBJ1-2; a tentative D call is TRBD1 (5 bases match). The nucleotide sequence is TGTGCCAGCAGCGTAGAACTGGAGAGGGTGGAGGGGGGCTACACCTTC. It encodes CASSVELERVEGGYTF.